Sequencing of this TCR beta chain was carried out in a study of control samples from healthy donors and cancer patients. Assay: immunoSEQ multiplex PCR; the TCRdb copy retains only in-frame clones and omits some. The sample holds 110,000 or so clones, around nine tenths seen once. CDR1 and CDR2 from the germline V gene are WNHNN and SYGVQD (reference sequence). The CDR3 runs to 15 residues. V gave up 4 bases and J gave up 1 base, with 12 bases separating them. The V call is TRBV10-1, the J call TRBJ2-3, with D perhaps TRBD1 or TRBD2 (5 bases each). The clonotype originates from a man aged 30 to 39 in good health. Sequenced: blood. The CDR3 DNA sequence: TGCGCCAGCAGTGTTAGGCTGGGGGGCACAGATACGCAGTATTTT. Translated: CASSVRLGGTDTQYF.